The sequence of this T cell receptor (beta chain) was determined in a study of Ad26.COV2.S vaccination and SARS-CoV-2 variants. General study findings and limits: The TCR-based breadth and depth measures might underestimate overall T cell responses. Post-vaccination breadth of spike-specific CD8+ and CD4+ T cell responses was reportedly substantial.

The CDR3 is made up of 14 amino acids. With V trimmed by 6 bases and J by 5 bases, 5 bases remained unmatched. CDR1 MNHEY and CDR2 SVGAGI come from the germline V gene. On this clone itself: Its specificity is unknown.

As for treatment: over 15 received Ad26.COV2.S at low or high dose, single or two shots; roughly five received placebo; per-sample allocation not given. The samples were gathered on day 63 after the first injection of vaccine or placebo. Donation came from an adult in Boston who was aged 18-55 years. Expression of Wuhan-strain SARS-CoV-2 spike came from the Ad26 vector that formed the vaccine. The assay was immunoSEQ multiplex PCR, and TCRdb's table has in-frame clones only and misses some. The profile covers around 370,000 clones, with around 83% appearing a single time and 2.5% to 3.5% taken by the ten largest.

The source is a person aged 18-60 years who received the Ad26.COV2.S COVID-19 vaccine or a placebo. This rearrangement joins TRBV6-5 to TRBJ1-5; 9 bases are a match to TRBD1. The sample here was peripheral blood, taken in a trial of Ad26.COV2.S vaccine versus placebo. The chain's CDR3 is CASRKTGGYQPQHF. In DNA, the CDR3 is TGTGCCAGCAGAAAGACAGGGGGTTATCAGCCCCAGCATTTT.